The T cell receptor beta chain under discussion was sequenced for a study of CD8+ T cells in alopecia areata. Reverse transcription of extracted RNA yielded cDNA, which provided the sequencing template. Sequencing used immunoSEQ multiplex PCR; TCRdb keeps in-frame clones, though not all of them. The top ten clones hold 36% of a sample with 130,000 to 150,000 clones, 62% of them seen once. This clone was seen just once. Trimming removed 1 base from V and 0 bases from J; junction bases left unmatched: 3. The CDR3 is made up of 16 amino acids. Germline CDR1 MGHRA, CDR2 YSYEKL. This chain connects TRBV4-1 to TRBJ2-7, with 10 positions matching TRBD2. The receptor's source is a human donor in good health. Input material: CD8+ T cells sorted from blood. This CDR3 reads CASSQGASGSSYEQYF. The CDR3 DNA reads as TGCGCCAGCAGCCAAGGGGCTAGCGGGAGCTCCTACGAGCAGTACTTC.